Below are 29 T cell receptor beta chains sequenced from a single sample in a study of blood T cells in healthy people across ages (dated by TCRdb to 2014 to 2015). Library creation used 5' RACE. The sequencer was an Illumina HiSeq 2500. A second PCR of roughly 7 to 12 cycles was performed with a sample-barcoded 5' primer and a J-beta primer mix. TCRdb applied fastp at Q25 and MiXCR to the public reads, then kept only in-frame beta chains. Rows are unified per CDR3 protein, each entry keeping the most common DNA and genes. For this sample there are 1.5 million to 2 million distinct CDR3 sequences; about 50% appear just once. The leading ten clones occupy roughly 2.1% of the sample. Sequenced input: blood. The receptors come from a middle-aged woman in good health.

In this sample, this clonotype turned up a few times. V is TRBV20-1 and J is TRBJ1-2, with unresolved D. The V end was cut by 1 base, the J end by 5 bases, with 5 bases between. There are 11 residues in the CDR3. Germline V gene sequence: CDR1 DFQATT, CDR2 SNEGSKA (reference sequence). CDR3 DNA: TGCAGTGCTAGAGTGAAGTATGGCTACACCTTC. As protein: CSARVKYGYTF.

This clonotype was detected a few times. The rearrangement joins TRBV4-3 to TRBJ2-1, with unresolved D. The V gene lost 2 bases and the J gene lost 6 bases, with 14 bases spanning the gap. Germline loops: CDR1 LGHNA, CDR2 YSLEER. The CDR3 contains 15 residues. The DNA for the CDR3 is TGCGCCAGCAGCCAATTGGTCAGTGAGATCAATGAGCAGTTCTTC. This translates into CASSQLVSEINEQFF.

This CDR3 is CASSFVGNQETQYF. CDR3 DNA: TGTGCCAGCAGCTTCGTGGGCAACCAAGAGACCCAGTACTTC. The V and J genes are TRBV7-9 and TRBJ2-5; D is unclear. Germline lookup yields CDR1 SEHNR and CDR2 FQNEAQ (reference sequence). V was trimmed by 3 bases and J by 0 bases, leaving 8 bases between them. This CDR3 region has 14 residues.

This clonotype was observed at least ten times. At one boundary the junction diverges from the germline segment, which might be a read error. The rearrangement links TRBV5-1 to TRBJ2-5; the D gene is possibly TRBD1 (6 bases). This CDR3 comprises 14 residues. From germline, CDR1 is SGHRS and CDR2 YFSETQ. The CDR3 sequence is CASSPGTLQETQYF. The CDR3 nucleotides read TGTGCCAGCAGCCCCGGGACACTCCAAGAGACCCAGTACTTC.

In DNA, the CDR3 is TGTGCCAGCAGCTTAGGGCGGCTGAACGAGCAGTACTTC. Encoded protein: CASSLGRLNEQYF. The chain joins TRBV11-1 to TRBJ2-7; D remains ambiguous. Looked up from germline, CDR1 is SGHAT and CDR2 is FQDESV (reference sequence). The CDR3 extends over 13 amino acids. Trimming took 1 base from V and 5 from J, leaving 9 bases between them.

This clonotype has more than one count but fewer than ten. This chain uses TRBV10-3 with TRBJ2-5, with TRBD2 matching over 7 bases. Losses at the gene ends were 10 bases for V and 2 bases for J; bases not matched to a gene: 13. The CDR3 runs 15 residues. Germline-derived CDR1 and CDR2 are ENHRY and SYGVKD. CDR3 coding DNA: TGTGCCACGTCGTTGGGAGCGGGGAGTCAAGAGACCCAGTACTTC. Its protein is CATSLGAGSQETQYF.

The rearrangement links TRBV7-8 to TRBJ1-4; D call uncertain. Germline V gene sequence: CDR1 SGHVS, CDR2 FQNEAQ. The V gene lost 5 bases and the J gene lost 7 bases, with 11 bases spanning the gap. The CDR3 is 13 residues long. The CDR3 here is CASSLRSREKLFF. In DNA, the CDR3 is TGTGCCAGCAGCCTGCGGTCCCGTGAAAAACTGTTTTTT. Full variable domain (missing parts from reference TRBV7-8 and TRBJ1-4): GAGVSQSPRYKVAKRGQDVALRCDPISGHVSLFWYQQALGQGPEFLTYFQNEAQLDKSGLPSDRFFAERPEGSVSTLKIQRTQQEDSAVYLCASSLRSREKLFFGSGTQLSVL.

V and J are TRBV7-2 and TRBJ2-5; tentatively, D is TRBD1 (5 bases). The J call is in doubt because the DNA end fits TRBJ2-7 better. This CDR3 has 14 amino acids. Germline V lookup: CDR1 SGHTA, CDR2 FQGNSA. CDR3 in amino acids: CASSLQGSVYEQYF. The CDR3 coding sequence is TGTGCCAGCAGCTTACAGGGTTCTGTCTACGAGCAGTACTTC.

About this clonotype: At one of its ends the junction is not consistent with the germline gene, which may arise from a read error. The V and J genes are TRBV10-3 and TRBJ2-2, with 8 positions matching TRBD1. This CDR3 region has 14 residues. Germline CDR1 reads ENHRY; CDR2 reads SYGVKD. The DNA for the CDR3 is TGCGCCATCGGAGGACAGGGAAAGGCCGGGGAGCTGTTTTTT. Translated: CAIGGQGKAGELFF.

This chain joins TRBV4-3 and TRBJ2-3; 8 bases are a match to TRBD1. V lost 6 bases and J lost 5; bases outside the gene matches: 7. The CDR3 covers 14 residues. Germline assignment: CDR1 LGHNA and CDR2 YSLEER. The CDR3 is CASSKTGAVDTQYF. In nucleotides, the CDR3 is TGCGCCAGCAGTAAGACAGGGGCGGTAGATACGCAGTATTTT.

This rearrangement joins TRBV24-1 to TRBJ1-4; D unresolved. Germline CDR1 reads KGHDR; CDR2 reads SFDVKD. CDR3 length: 13 amino acids. V lost 4 bases, J lost 8 bases, and 10 bases lay in between. The CDR3, as DNA: TGTGCCACCAGTGACCCCGGAGACGAAAAACTGTTTTTT. It encodes CATSDPGDEKLFF.

V gene TRBV27 combines with J gene TRBJ1-2; unclear D gene. V was pared by 2 bases and J by 4 bases, with 8 bases between. The V gene's germline CDR1 is MNHEY and CDR2 SMNVEV (reference sequence). The CDR3 contains 13 residues. CDR3 sequence reads: CASSLRVAYGYTF. CDR3 sequence (DNA): TGTGCCAGCAGTTTAAGGGTCGCCTATGGCTACACCTTC.

The chain recombines TRBV20-1 with TRBJ2-1; a possible D gene is TRBD2 (6 bases). Per germline, CDR1 DFQATT and CDR2 SNEGSKA (reference sequence). The CDR3 runs to 15 residues. V dropped 0 bases and J dropped 7 bases, with 16 bases sitting between them. The CDR3 bases are TGCAGTGCTAGAGATTGGATAGCGGAGCCAAATGAGCAGTTCTTC. Protein: CSARDWIAEPNEQFF.

The V gene is TRBV5-5, the J gene TRBJ2-7; possible D gene TRBD1, 7 bases. The CDR3 consists of 14 residues. The V end was cut by 5 bases, the J end by 0 bases, with 12 bases between. CDR1 is SGHKS, CDR2 YYEKEE, per germline (reference sequence). This CDR3 is CASRRDSSSYEQYF. The CDR3 DNA sequence: TGTGCCAGCAGGCGGGACAGCTCCTCCTACGAGCAGTACTTC.

This rearrangement joins TRBV7-8 to TRBJ1-2; the D is unclear. V was trimmed by 1 base and J by 6 bases, leaving 9 bases between them. Per the germline V gene, CDR1 is SGHVS and CDR2 is FQNEAQ. The CDR3 covers 13 residues. DNA for the CDR3: TGTGCCAGCAGCTTAGTCCGGGATCATGGCTACACCTTC. This sequence encodes CASSLVRDHGYTF. Combining the CDR3 with reference TRBV7-8 and TRBJ1-2 gives the whole variable domain GAGVSQSPRYKVAKRGQDVALRCDPISGHVSLFWYQQALGQGPEFLTYFQNEAQLDKSGLPSDRFFAERPEGSVSTLKIQRTQQEDSAVYLCASSLVRDHGYTFGSGTRLTVV.

This chain links TRBV20-1 with TRBJ2-7; D might be TRBD1 or TRBD2, each matching 5 bases. The CDR3 extends over 12 amino acids. The germline CDR1 and CDR2 sequences are DFQATT and SNEGSKA (reference sequence). The CDR3 bases are TGCAGGGTCCGGGACCGCTCCTACGAGCAGTACTTC. Amino acid sequence: CRVRDRSYEQYF.

The chain couples TRBV27 to TRBJ2-3; no clear D. V lost 6 bases and J 0 bases, leaving 16 bases between the germline ends. Looked up from germline, CDR1 is MNHEY and CDR2 is SMNVEV (reference sequence). The length of the CDR3 is 16 residues. CDR3 residues: CASSSLVGRSTDTQYF. The CDR3 DNA follows: TGTGCCAGCAGCTCCCTCGTAGGACGGAGCACAGATACGCAGTATTTT.

The rearrangement joins TRBV20-1 to TRBJ1-5, with a possible D match to TRBD1 (6 bases). This CDR3 has 13 residues. Trimming removed 0 bases at V and 7 bases at J, with 10 bases between. Germline lookup yields CDR1 DFQATT and CDR2 SNEGSKA (reference sequence). The CDR3 region is CSARETGLQPQHF. DNA of the CDR3: TGCAGTGCTAGAGAAACAGGGCTACAGCCCCAGCATTTT.

About this clonotype: One end of the junction is discordant with germline, which a read error may explain. J is TRBJ1-2 and V is TRBV5-1, with TRBD1 as a possible D gene (5 bases). CDR3 length: 14 amino acids. Germline V gives CDR1 SGHRS, CDR2 YFSETQ. In nucleotides, the CDR3 is TGTGCCAGCAGCTTAGCGCAGGGACTTGATGGCTACACCTTC. Amino acid sequence: CASSLAQGLDGYTF.

The chain links TRBV7-2 to TRBJ2-7, with D hard to call. Trimming took off 5 bases at V and 2 bases at J, with 13 bases between the two ends. The CDR3 covers 14 residues. Germline V gives CDR1 SGHTA, CDR2 FQGNSA. For the CDR3, the DNA is TGTGCCAGCAGCCCCCGGAGTAGGGCCTACGAGCAGTACTTC. This codes for CASSPRSRAYEQYF.

The rearrangement links TRBV6-5 to TRBJ2-7; D remains ambiguous. The CDR3 contains 16 residues. V lost 7 bases and J 7 bases, leaving 26 bases between the germline ends. CDR1 MNHEY and CDR2 SVGAGI come from the germline V gene. The CDR3 sequence: CASNLTRLVGFNEQYF. CDR3 in DNA: TGTGCCAGCAACCTTACTCGTTTGGTAGGGTTCAATGAGCAGTACTTC.

The chain joins TRBV5-1 to TRBJ2-5; the D call may be TRBD1 or TRBD2 (5 bases each). Germline lookup yields CDR1 SGHRS and CDR2 YFSETQ. This CDR3 has 16 residues. V gave up 0 bases and J gave up 0 bases, with 12 bases separating them. The CDR3 nucleotides read TGCGCCAGCAGCTTGGGGGGGAGATGGGACCAAGAGACCCAGTACTTC. It is translated as CASSLGGRWDQETQYF.

The gene calls are TRBV25-1 and TRBJ2-5, with D perhaps matching TRBD1 or TRBD2 (5 bases each). V was trimmed by 6 bases and J by 5 bases, leaving 10 bases between them. This CDR3 region has 12 residues. From germline, CDR1 is MGHDK and CDR2 SYGVNS. This CDR3 reads CASRAGSETQYF. CDR3 coding DNA: TGTGCCAGCAGGGCAGGGAGTGAGACCCAGTACTTC.

The chain joins TRBV13 to TRBJ1-4; the D gene is possibly TRBD1 (5 bases). V was shortened by 4 bases and J by 8 bases, with 14 bases between the two germline ends. This CDR3 spans 14 amino acids. The germline V gene has CDR1 PRHDT and CDR2 FYEKMQ (reference sequence). DNA for the CDR3: TGTGCCAGCAGCTGGTCCAGGGTAGGAGAAAAACTGTTTTTT. Its protein is CASSWSRVGEKLFF.

V and J are TRBV3-1 and TRBJ2-7; D unresolved. The last part of the DNA fits TRBJ2-5 better; the J call may be wrong. The CDR3 length is 17 residues. Looked up from germline, CDR1 is LGHDT and CDR2 is YNNKEL (reference sequence). In DNA form, the CDR3 reads TGTGCCAGCAGCCATTTTAGGGCCTATACCCCACCGGAGACCCAGTACTTC. Its protein is CASSHFRAYTPPETQYF.

The chain uses TRBV5-1 and TRBJ2-1; D gene ambiguous. V was shortened by 4 bases and J by 6 bases, with 11 bases between the two germline ends. CDR1 SGHRS and CDR2 YFSETQ come from the germline V gene. The CDR3 is made up of 13 amino acids. The CDR3, as DNA: TGCGCCAGCAGCCTAAGTGCGGTCAATGAGCAGTTCTTC. It codes for CASSLSAVNEQFF.

The table lists this clonotype with a few counts. The genes are TRBV18 and TRBJ1-2; D is unclear. V lost 2 bases and J lost 1, with 5 bases in between. There are 13 residues in the CDR3. Looked up from germline, CDR1 is KGHSH and CDR2 is LQKENI. The CDR3, as DNA: TGTGCCAGCTCACCAAAGGATAACTATGGCTACACCTTC. Protein: CASSPKDNYGYTF.

The rearrangement uses TRBV7-2 and TRBJ1-5; 7 bases agree with TRBD1. This CDR3 spans 16 amino acids. Germline-derived CDR1 and CDR2 are SGHTA and FQGNSA. The ends lost 1 base at V and 7 bases at J; junction bases unmatched: 10. The CDR3 reads CASSLDGTAGGQPQHF. The CDR3 DNA follows: TGTGCCAGCAGCTTAGACGGGACAGCCGGGGGACAGCCCCAGCATTTT.

The chain couples TRBV4-3 to TRBJ2-1; 9 bases map to TRBD2. The junction had 9 bases not matched to a gene; V was cut back by 6 bases and J by 0 bases. Germline CDR1 LGHNA, CDR2 YSLEER. This CDR3 region has 17 residues. As DNA, the CDR3 is TGCGCCAGCAGTCGGACCCTAGCGGGAACCTCCTACAATGAGCAGTTCTTC. The encoded protein is CASSRTLAGTSYNEQFF.